One and the same sample provided the 21 T cell receptor beta chains below, sequenced in a study of a mutant IDH1 vaccine in newly diagnosed glioma. Stated time point: week 5, during vaccination. Each vaccine dose was 300 ug of mutant IDH1 20-mer peptide, with topical imiquimod. Sequenced by immunoSEQ multiplex PCR; TCRdb stores in-frame clones only, minus some. The repertoire has more than 25,000 clones, around 90% of them found once; the top ten carry roughly 20%. These receptors have no known antigen. This sample comprised PBMCs, obtained from a glioma patient whose treatment included an IDH1 peptide vaccine. These receptors were taken from a man in his late teens or twenties with glioma.

This chain links TRBV6-1 with TRBJ2-2; 8 bases agree with TRBD2. CDR1 and CDR2 (germline): MNHNS, SASEGT. The J segment lost 4 bases and the V segment lost 3 bases, leaving 19 bases of the junction unmatched. The CDR3 has 20 residues. This chain's CDR3 is CASSDPYSLGIAGSTGELFF. The DNA for the CDR3 is TGTGCCAGCAGTGATCCTTACTCTCTCGGGATAGCGGGGAGCACCGGGGAGCTGTTTTTT.

This clone has a single count. The chain has TRBV6-5 and TRBJ1-5; unclear D gene. CDR1 and CDR2 (germline): MNHEY, SVGAGI. This CDR3 comprises 13 residues. The V end lost 5 bases, the J end lost 6 bases, and 11 bases lay between the germline ends. In nucleotides, the CDR3 is TGTGCCAGCAGTGCCCGACGTTCTCAGCCCCAGCATTTT. Translated, it gives CASSARRSQPQHF.

This rearrangement joins TRBV6-5 to TRBJ2-1; D remains ambiguous. Germline loops: CDR1 MNHEY, CDR2 SVGAGI. Trimming stripped 5 bases from V and 0 bases from J, with 11 bases between. CDR3 length equals 15 residues. The CDR3 DNA follows: TGTGCCAGCAGTCCCGAGCCGAGCTCCTACAATGAGCAGTTCTTC. It encodes CASSPEPSSYNEQFF.

J is TRBJ1-5 and V is TRBV6-5; 7 bases are shared with TRBD1. The CDR3 consists of 14 residues. Germline V gives CDR1 MNHEY, CDR2 SVGAGI. With 7 bases clipped from V and 2 bases from J, the junction kept 5 bases outside the gene matches. CDR3 amino acids: CASKDRFGNQPQHF. CDR3 coding DNA: TGTGCCAGCAAGGACAGGTTTGGCAATCAGCCCCAGCATTTT.

This rearrangement joins TRBV19 to TRBJ2-4; D possibly uses TRBD1 or TRBD2 (5 bases each). Deletions cut 0 bases from V and 0 bases from J, with 9 bases between. The germline CDR1 and CDR2 sequences are LNHDA and SQIVND (reference sequence). The CDR3 length is 16 residues. CDR3 DNA: TGTGCCAGTAGTATAGATCAGGGACGAGCCAAAAACATTCAGTACTTC. Protein: CASSIDQGRAKNIQYF.

This clone was detected once. The chain couples TRBV7-9 to TRBJ2-7, with 7 bases fitting TRBD2. Germline CDR1 and CDR2: SEHNR and FQNEAQ (reference sequence). This CDR3 is built from 15 residues. V lost 5 bases and J lost 2; bases outside the gene matches: 9. CDR3 in DNA: TGTGCCAGCAGCCCCCTCGGGACTATTACCTACGAGCAGTACTTC. Its protein is CASSPLGTITYEQYF.

The rearrangement uses TRBV5-1 and TRBJ2-2; 11 bases agree with TRBD2. CDR3 length: 15 residues. V was clipped by 2 bases and J by 7 bases; unmatched bases: 4. Germline CDR1 SGHRS, CDR2 YFSETQ. CDR3 region: CASSFTSGSGGELFF. The CDR3 nucleotides read TGCGCCAGCAGCTTCACTAGCGGGAGTGGCGGGGAGCTGTTTTTT.

This clone was detected only once. The CDR3 reads CATRDRGLGEQYF. CDR3 nucleotides: TGTGCCACCCGGGACAGGGGGCTAGGGGAGCAGTACTTC. This rearrangement joins TRBV2 to TRBJ2-7; 12 positions agree with TRBD1. With 10 bases clipped from V and 7 bases from J, the junction kept 8 bases outside the gene matches. The CDR3 runs to 13 residues. Germline V gene data show CDR1 as SNHLY and CDR2 as FYNNEI.

The V call is TRBV5-6, the J call TRBJ2-3; a weak D match, TRBD2 (6 bases). The V end was cut by 4 bases, the J end by 4 bases, with 19 bases between. This CDR3 contains 16 residues. CDR1 is SGHDT, CDR2 YYEEEE, per germline. The CDR3 region has the DNA TGTGCCAGCAGCCCACAGGCGAAGCGGGTGCCAGATACGCAGTATTTT. It encodes CASSPQAKRVPDTQYF. Full variable domain (remainder filled in from reference TRBV5-6 and TRBJ2-3): DAGVTQSPTHLIKTRGQQVTLRCSPKSGHDTVSWYQQALGQGPQFIFQYYEEEERQRGNFPDRFSGHQFPNYSSELNVNALLLGDSALYLCASSPQAKRVPDTQYFGPGTRLTVL.

About this clone itself: One end of the junction fails to match germline, which may point to a read error. The rearrangement uses TRBV11-2 and TRBJ1-2, with TRBD1 identical over 9 bases. The CDR3 contains 16 residues. Germline loops: CDR1 SGHAT, CDR2 FQNNGV. CDR3 loop: CASSLDAGTGIYGYTF. The DNA of the CDR3 is TGCGCCAGCAGCTTAGACGCCGGGACAGGGATCTATGGCTACACCTTC.

This chain joins TRBV7-7 and TRBJ2-3; D uncertain. Per germline, CDR1 SSHAT and CDR2 FNYEAQ (reference sequence). The V and J ends lost 5 bases and 7 bases respectively, with 13 bases between them. This CDR3 is 13 amino acids long. The CDR3 sequence is CASSLSIENTQYF. Here the CDR3 DNA reads TGTGCCAGCAGCCTCAGTATTGAAAATACGCAGTATTTT.

J is TRBJ1-1 and V is TRBV4-2; D is perhaps TRBD1 (5 bases). Deletions cut 1 base from V and 4 bases from J, with 13 bases between. Germline loops: CDR1 LGHNA, CDR2 YNFKEQ. The CDR3 totals 15 residues. The CDR3 loop reads CASSQVPGTVTEAFF. CDR3 bases: TGTGCCAGCAGCCAAGTCCCGGGGACCGTCACTGAAGCTTTCTTT.

Worth noting for this clone: The same CDR3 also results from other DNA sequences found in this sample. The CDR3 here is CASSLQTGSSYEQYF. The CDR3 bases are TGCGCCAGCAGCTTACAGACAGGGAGCTCCTACGAGCAGTACTTC. This chain uses TRBV5-1 with TRBJ2-7, with 7 bases that match TRBD1. The CDR3 sequence is 15 residues long. Germline values: CDR1 SGHRS, CDR2 YFSETQ. After removal of 2 bases from V and 0 bases from J, the junction contained 5 bases not matched to a gene.

CDR3 sequence reads: CASSEAGSVLYEQYF. CDR3 nucleotides: TGTGCCAGCAGTGAAGCCGGGAGCGTTTTATACGAGCAGTACTTC. The chain combines TRBV6-1 with TRBJ2-7; D possibly corresponds to TRBD2 (6 bases). Trimming took 0 bases from V and 4 from J, leaving 13 bases between them. Germline CDR1 reads MNHNS; CDR2 reads SASEGT. The CDR3 totals 15 residues.

This chain connects TRBV7-6 to TRBJ2-5, with no clear D. The CDR3 totals 11 residues. Germline V lookup: CDR1 SGHVS, CDR2 FNYEAQ. Trimming took off 5 bases at V and 5 bases at J, with 6 bases between the two ends. The chain's CDR3 is CASSARETQYF. CDR3 DNA sequence: TGTGCCAGCAGCGCCCGTGAGACCCAGTACTTC.

The V gene is TRBV7-2, the J gene TRBJ1-2; TRBD1 is a possible D gene (5 bases). The CDR3 is 17 residues long. Germline CDR1 is SGHTA and CDR2 is FQGNSA. Trimming removed 0 bases from V and 3 bases from J, with 17 bases in between. The CDR3 loop is CASSLAGDTGGDYGYTF. CDR3 coding DNA: TGTGCCAGCAGCTTAGCGGGTGACACGGGGGGTGACTATGGCTACACCTTC.

The CDR3 reads CASSMTGQTLYGYTF. The CDR3 nucleotides are TGTGCCAGTAGTATGACCGGACAGACCTTATATGGCTACACCTTC. J is TRBJ1-2 and V is TRBV19; a weak D match, TRBD1 (6 bases). The CDR3 extends over 15 amino acids. V dropped 3 bases and J dropped 5 bases, with 16 bases sitting between them. CDR1 and CDR2 (germline): LNHDA, SQIVND (reference sequence). The whole variable domain, filled in from reference TRBV19 and TRBJ1-2, reads DGGITQSPKYLFRKEGQNVTLSCEQNLNHDAMYWYRQDPGQGLRLIYYSQIVNDFQKGDIAEGYSVSREKKESFPLTVTSAQKNPTAFYLCASSMTGQTLYGYTFGSGTRLTVV.

The V call is TRBV2, the J call TRBJ2-1, with a weak D call TRBD2 (6 bases). V was trimmed by 2 bases and J by 2 bases, leaving 10 bases between them. The germline V gene encodes CDR1 SNHLY and CDR2 FYNNEI. The CDR3 runs 15 residues. The CDR3 DNA reads as TGTGCCAGCAGTGAAAAGCGGGCCGCCTACAATGAGCAGTTCTTC. Translation gives CASSEKRAAYNEQFF.

V gene TRBV27 combines with J gene TRBJ2-7; no firm D call. V lost 6 bases and J lost 0, with 12 bases in between. Germline V lookup: CDR1 MNHEY, CDR2 SMNVEV (reference sequence). The CDR3 has 14 residues. The CDR3 protein is CASRVELSSYEQYF. DNA for the CDR3: TGTGCCAGCAGGGTAGAGCTTAGCTCCTACGAGCAGTACTTC.

The chain is built from TRBV7-2 and TRBJ2-7; 9 nucleotides agree with TRBD1. This CDR3 has 15 residues. The J segment lost 2 bases and the V segment lost 4 bases, leaving 6 bases of the junction unmatched. Germline V lookup: CDR1 SGHTA, CDR2 FQGNSA. CDR3: CASSSTGGVPYEQYF. The DNA for the CDR3 is TGTGCCAGCAGCTCAACAGGGGGCGTCCCCTACGAGCAGTACTTC.

V usage is TRBV29-1 and J usage is TRBJ1-1; TRBD1 might be the D (5 bases). Trimming shortened V by 5 bases and J by 3 bases, and 7 bases separated the two germline ends. Germline CDR1 reads SQVTM; CDR2 reads ANQGSEA. The CDR3 sequence is 11 residues long. The CDR3 DNA reads as TGCAGCGTTCAGGGCGACACTGAAGCTTTCTTT. This gives the protein CSVQGDTEAFF.